This T cell receptor beta chain was found in a study of neoadjuvant nivolumab and ipilimumab in lung cancer. V shed 2 bases, J shed 5 bases, and the junction held 2 bases outside the gene matches. This CDR3 is 15 amino acids long. Germline V gene lookup returns CDR1 LGHNA and CDR2 YNFKEQ. This clone was observed a handful of times. Some clones are missing from TCRdb's copy, which holds only in-frame ones; the method was immunoSEQ multiplex PCR. The data contain around 30,000 clones, 80% of them singletons. V usage is TRBV4-2 and J usage is TRBJ2-2; 10 nucleotides line up with TRBD2. The TCR sequence derives from an adult with non-small cell lung cancer. This material consisted of peripheral blood, taken before neoadjuvant nivolumab, alone or with ipilimumab. The CDR3 DNA reads as TGTGCCAGCAGCCAATCTAGCGGGGGAACCGGGGAGCTGTTTTTT. This gives the protein CASSQSSGGTGELFF.